This is a list of T cell receptor beta chains from one sample in a study of blood T cells in healthy people across ages. From the 5' RACE reads, TCRdb called clonotypes with MiXCR, one entry per CDR3 protein. The sample lists fewer than 2,000,000 distinct CDR3 sequences; roughly 43% were seen once. The sample was blood. The receptors originated from a human donor in good health. Both conserved end residues are part of each CDR3. Each record gives: CDR3 protein, J gene, V gene.

CSARPIPGLGRTETQYF	TRBJ2-5	TRBV20-1
CASSLNRGDNEQFF	TRBJ2-1	TRBV7-2
CSARVAGGATDTQYF	TRBJ2-3	TRBV20-1
CSTYRDGVSGTFF	TRBJ1-1	TRBV29-1
CSAGDPLAGGPNTQYF	TRBJ2-3	TRBV20-1
CSTRTGSSYEQYF	TRBJ2-7	TRBV29-1
CASSLQAYNEKLFF	TRBJ1-4	TRBV7-6
CSVEEGQGSTEAFF	TRBJ1-1	TRBV29-1
CSARPWGYEQYF	TRBJ2-7	TRBV20-1
CSARDLRWGRGETQYF	TRBJ2-5	TRBV20-1
CASSWSYRVTGANVLTF	TRBJ2-6	TRBV12-3/TRBV12-4
CASSLRPGNTEAFF	TRBJ1-1	TRBV7-2
CSADRGGLGEQFF	TRBJ2-1	TRBV29-1
CASSFALGYGYTF	TRBJ1-2	TRBV12-3/TRBV12-4
CASSLYESGGMNTEAFF	TRBJ1-1	TRBV6-5
CASSLDPNSNQPQHF	TRBJ1-5	TRBV7-2
CACSLARALPETQYF	TRBJ2-5	TRBV11-2
CASSSRGLPQYF	TRBJ2-7	TRBV6-8
CASSHGYRDGTYEQYF	TRBJ2-7	TRBV4-3
CASSRRTSGARSADTQYF	TRBJ2-3	TRBV27
CASSQDHIQYF	TRBJ2-4	TRBV3-1
CASPRGDEAFF	-	TRBV2
CASSEGKDTQYF	TRBJ2-3	TRBV6-2/TRBV6-3
CATSDDAGPNYGYTF	TRBJ1-2	TRBV24-1
CSARPTGTGDIQYF	TRBJ2-4	TRBV20-1
CASSSGWDEQYF	TRBJ2-7	TRBV28
CASTPEGERDEQYF	-	TRBV6-2/TRBV6-3
CASSRGQGENIQYF	TRBJ2-4	TRBV12-3/TRBV12-4
CASSLPGAYTEAFF	TRBJ1-1	TRBV12-3/TRBV12-4
CASSLDGGFSGNTIYF	TRBJ1-3	TRBV5-1
CATSRVDSDQYF	TRBJ2-7	TRBV15
CASSEGWRSSNEQFF	TRBJ2-1	TRBV6-1
CATGLAGPDTQYF	TRBJ2-3	TRBV15
CASSYPAHYERYF	TRBJ2-5	TRBV6-2/TRBV6-3
CSARQLAFTQYF	TRBJ2-3	TRBV20-1
CASSLMPGTPSGANVLTF	TRBJ2-6	TRBV7-3
CASSGQGAARDTQYF	TRBJ2-3	TRBV9
CSATSGELQETQYF	TRBJ2-5	TRBV20-1
CASSLYSGRTDTQYF	TRBJ2-3	TRBV12-3/TRBV12-4
CASSPPRQGVINYGYTF	TRBJ1-2	TRBV18
CSVEGAYEQYF	TRBJ2-7	TRBV29-1
CASSLDRPPFYEQYF	TRBJ2-7	TRBV5-1
CSASEQGPEAFF	TRBJ1-1	TRBV20-1
CASSSPPGFRSQPQHF	TRBJ1-5	TRBV7-8
CAWSPAWGRGAPFTDTQYF	TRBJ2-3	TRBV30
CAICENYSNQPQHF	TRBJ1-5	TRBV10-3
CASSYFSKDGYTF	TRBJ1-2	TRBV12-3/TRBV12-4
CASSRGGQGFTEAFF	TRBJ1-1	TRBV4-2
CASSLAIRVSTDAQYF	TRBJ2-3	TRBV12-3/TRBV12-4
CSVEAGSAPYEQFF	TRBJ2-1	TRBV29-1
CATSPDRVLSYNEQYF	TRBJ2-5	TRBV15
CSAREFGNTEAFF	TRBJ1-1	TRBV20-1
CASSQEMRVNGYTF	TRBJ1-2	TRBV3-1
CASSEMAYEQYF	TRBJ2-7	TRBV2